This T cell receptor (beta chain) was recovered during a study of cytomegalovirus exposure and HLA in healthy donors (dated 2017 in TCRdb). About the investigation overall: In an earlier analysis of fewer than 750 of the donors, approximately 260 Gb of sequence data and about 110 million unique TCR beta sequences from about 179 million T cells were reported. An earlier analysis of fewer than 750 of the donors used high-throughput TCR beta sequencing to judge whether each TCR beta V gene segment behaved as functional or pseudogenic. The study aimed to test whether signatures of past pathogen exposure could be identified by cataloging public T cell receptors. Donor age, sex, ethnicity and CMV serostatus were collected together with the repertoire data. A separate validation cohort of 100 to 150 different subjects was used in addition to the roughly 670-subject first cohort. In a later genetic analysis, genome-wide SNP genotypes for about 55% of the roughly 670 donors were used, and that subset was treated as a discovery cohort. The number of donors typed differed by locus, with roughly 629-640 for A, B, C, DRB1 and DQB1, more than 500 for DQA1, 600 to 610 for DPA1, and 472 for DPB1. The study combined high-throughput TCR immunosequencing, statistical association of individual TCRs with disease status, and machine learning to predict cytomegalovirus infection status. A later analysis re-analyzed previously published TCR beta repertoires from 500 to 700 donors and added high-resolution HLA genotyping to study TCR occurrence patterns. The T cell repertoires of 666 subjects were profiled by immunosequencing and related to cytomegalovirus serostatus. Among the roughly 390 genotyped donors, under 90% belonged to the genetic ancestry cluster associated with self-reported Caucasian donors. HLA typing covered class I and class II loci at four-digit resolution. Four or five DR-DQ haplotypes were handled as single units for association and clustering because linkage in the cohort was strong. The later analysis used no new phenotypic data to find candidate immune exposures, relying instead on TCR beta sequences and their occurrence across donors. All discovery cohort repertoires had been generated on a single sequencing platform. Roughly 300 gigabases of sequencing data and tens of millions of unique TCR sequences were included in an early release covering roughly 600 HLA-typed donors. On average, roughly 200,000 unique TCR beta nucleotide sequences were sequenced per donor among 350 to 400 genotyped donors of the cohort, with roughly 18% of those sequences being non-productive. Overall study outcomes, separate from this receptor: An earlier analysis of approximately 500 of the donors showed that most TCR beta V segments appeared in productive rearrangements either about 87% or about 30% of the time, which broadly matched IMGT annotations. According to a later analysis, parvovirus B19, influenza, CMV and Epstein-Barr virus appeared linked to several top co-occurrence clusters. Because some donors lacked HLA typing at each locus, the association tests relied only on the typed subset. In a later analysis, most CMV-associated TCR beta chains were found to appear HLA-restricted, with HLA associations seemingly driven largely by CMV exposure. Roughly uniform sequencing depth across donors was assumed in presence/absence analyses, although this assumption may not hold. According to a later analysis, TCR association rates differed among HLA loci, with DRB1 alleles showing the most associated TCRs and HLA-C alleles showing the fewest. In a later analysis, around 17,000 TCR beta sequences were associated with specific HLA alleles at a false discovery rate of 0.05. Across donors, most TCR sequences were observed very rarely, whereas some public TCRs were present in many individuals. V-gene and J-gene trimming of TCR beta chains was associated with a missense DCLRE1C variant in a later genetic analysis, and the association was replicated in an independent cohort. In a later analysis, HLA-associated TCR beta chains were found to be more clonally expanded and to have lower generation probabilities than equally common non-associated chains. Three of the identified cytomegalovirus-associated TCR beta chains were confirmed in vitro to be specific for cytomegalovirus antigens. Only TCR beta chains were sequenced in this cohort, and the absence of alpha or paired-chain data limited detectable features. Because counts were too low, some 17 rarely observed V segments, including chromosome 9 orphons, were left out of the earlier analysis of 500 to 650 of the donors. Assigning TCR associations to individual alleles was difficult when HLA alleles, especially DR and DQ, strongly co-occurred. In both the original and validation cohorts, the classifier was reported to diagnose cytomegalovirus status with high specificity and sensitivity. CMV serostatus was the only immune exposure information available for the cohort. A further reported finding was that TCR beta sequences accurately predicted the HLA-A and HLA-B alleles for most subjects in the first cohort. A total of 150 or so TCR beta chains were listed by the study as associated with cytomegalovirus. According to a later genetic analysis, donors in an Asian-associated ancestry cluster had fewer N-insertions in productive TCRs than the approximately 670-donor mean. Linkage disequilibrium might explain the correlated functional status among segregating V segments, but an unknown experimental factor could not be ruled out. The sequencing pipeline was judged likely to have produced a cluster of highly shared sequence variants as a technical artifact. The 87-base-pair reads could not distinguish some IMGT-functional V segments, including TRBV6-2 and TRBV6-3, so those segments were excluded. It was suggested by the authors that the approach could potentially be generalized to other disease states and immunological phenotypes.

Concerning this clone itself: Its antigen has not been determined.

In total, over 600 healthy bone marrow donors made up the cohort. At the time of sampling, all cohort members were nominally healthy, though unrecorded immune exposures were likely present. The donor tested CMV seronegative, placing the donor among the 352 seronegative members of the cohort. Each donor provided a peripheral blood sample, and peripheral blood mononuclear cells were used for TCR beta sequencing. Genomic DNA was extracted from the blood cell samples with the Qiagen DNeasy Blood Extraction Kit. Between the V and J ends, shortened by 1 base and 7 bases respectively, the junction contains 11 bases. Reading the germline V gene (reference sequence) gives CDR1 SEHNR and CDR2 FQNEAQ. Counted from cysteine to phenylalanine, this CDR3 has 14 amino acids. CDR3 DNA only is kept here, 42 bases in frame from base 1. Library method: the immunoSEQ multiplex PCR assay. The multiplex PCR relied on a mix of 60 forward primers for TCR Vbeta segments and 13 reverse primers for TCR Jbeta segments. A multiplex PCR assay on genomic DNA amplified the CDR3 region of rearranged TCR beta genes. The Illumina HiSeq System was used to sequence the amplified TCR beta libraries as 87-base-pair reads. The authors processed their data as follows. A later analysis counted some 80 million unique TCR beta chains across the 670 or so repertoires, and around 12 million of these chains were shared by at least two donors. Raw reads were error-corrected and collapsed into unique sequences with a nearest-neighbor algorithm that merged closely related sequences to remove PCR and sequencing errors. CDR3 sequences were aligned to IMGT reference sequences to assign V, D and J gene segments. For a sequence to be retained, a match of at least six nucleotides was required to both a V gene segment and a J gene segment. A rearrangement was called productive if the CDR3 had no stop codons and remained in frame with V and J, and every other rearrangement was called non-productive. Following IMGT convention, CDR3 was defined as the stretch from the second conserved V-encoded cysteine up to the conserved J-encoded phenylalanine. The earlier analysis of about 640 of the donors excluded any sequence lacking an unambiguous match to a single V gene segment. An earlier analysis of just under 600 of the donors called V segments functional above 56.7% productive rearrangements and segregating when the between-donor standard deviation exceeded 5%. To diagnose cytomegalovirus status from the catalog of TCR beta chain sequences, a statistical classification framework was built. V and J gene assignment, in a later analysis, came from comparing TCR nucleotide sequences with IMGT/GENE-DB human TR gene sequences. In a later analysis, CDR3 sequences and most-parsimonious VDJ recombination scenarios were assigned using the TCRdist pipeline. In a later analysis, each TCR beta chain was defined by its CDR3 amino acid sequence together with its V-gene family, and reads without a unique V-gene family were excluded. A later analysis removed 500 to 650 highly shared, low-generation-probability nucleotide sequences to deal with suspected cross-contamination and a sequencing artifact. For each public chain, a later analysis derived a clonal expansion index from normalized ranks of inferred template counts within each repertoire. In a later analysis, generation probabilities were computed with a VDJ recombination model fitted to out-of-frame rearrangements, and the resulting probabilities were checked against IGoR. In a later analysis, hypergeometric tests were used to score TCR-TCR, TCR-HLA and TCR-CMV co-occurrence, with a repertoire-size bias correction applied to TCR pairs. To estimate false discovery rates, a later analysis permuted the HLA or CMV assignments 20 times. In a later analysis, co-occurring TCRs were grouped with DBSCAN, and TCRdist sequence similarity was added when clustering was performed within HLA-allele-positive subsets. Co-occurrence clustering excluded repertoires with fewer than 30,000 or more than 120,000 public chains, plus five with anomalous nucleotide sharing. TCRdb took over this immuneACCESS table, retaining in-frame rearrangements with V and J assigned. Such tables are incomplete; in checked studies, under half of the missing clones stem from an unresolved V gene, and the remainder is unexplained. That table furnishes V, J and clone size, whereas the DNA furnished D and trimming. The table for this sample records 85,000 to 110,000 clones. The top ten clones comprise roughly 3.5% of the sample.

The TCR sequence derives from a man aged 35-49 years in good health and CMV-seronegative. Sequencing input: PBMCs. The V and J segments used are TRBV7-9 and TRBJ2-1; perhaps TRBD1 is the D gene, with 5 bases matching. The CDR3 here reads CASSLGRVGNEQFF. The sequenced DNA: TGTGCCAGCAGCTTAGGCAGGGTGGGTAATGAGCAGTTCTTC.